The rows below give T cell receptor beta chains drawn from one sample of a study of vaccination effects on CD4 cells after COVID-19. Sequencing used immunoSEQ multiplex PCR; TCRdb keeps in-frame clones, though not all of them. The sample has about 66,000 clones, approximately 76% seen once. These TCRs are of unknown antigen specificity. The specimen was CD4+ T cells from PBMCs cultured with HCoV-OC43 spike peptides, collected after COVID-19 vaccination. These receptors were collected from a human donor who received a COVID-19 vaccine. CDR3s include the opening cysteine and the closing phenylalanine or tryptophan. D genes are given only for firm matches. Only part of the rows carry a size: once, few, many, or a class if the clone is expanded.

abundance: NA; j_gene: TRBJ1-1; d_gene: NA; v_gene: TRBV6-2/TRBV6-3; CDR3nt: TGTGCCAGCAGTTACAGGGTTGCGAACACTGAAGCTTTCTTT; CDR3aa: CASSYRVANTEAFF
abundance: NA; j_gene: TRBJ1-4; d_gene: NA; v_gene: TRBV28; CDR3nt: TGTGCCAGCAGACCGGGAGGGAGCGGTAATGAAAAACTGTTTTTT; CDR3aa: CASRPGGSGNEKLFF
abundance: NA; j_gene: TRBJ1-2; d_gene: NA; v_gene: TRBV5-4; CDR3nt: TGTGCCAGCAGCCCAGGATCTAACCCTAACTATGGCTACACCTTC; CDR3aa: CASSPGSNPNYGYTF
abundance: NA; j_gene: TRBJ1-4; d_gene: NA; v_gene: TRBV6-5; CDR3nt: TGTGCCAGCAGTTACTCGAGTACTAATGAAAAACTGTTTTTT; CDR3aa: CASSYSSTNEKLFF
abundance: NA; j_gene: TRBJ2-5; d_gene: NA; v_gene: TRBV7-5; CDR3nt: TGTGCCAGAAGCTTAGGGGAGCTAGCGGGGGGCAAACAAGAGACCCAGTACTTC; CDR3aa: CARSLGELAGGKQETQYF
abundance: NA; j_gene: TRBJ2-4; d_gene: TRBD1; v_gene: TRBV27; CDR3nt: TGTGCCAGCAGTCAGGACAGGGTTGGGGCCAAAAACATTCAGTACTTC; CDR3aa: CASSQDRVGAKNIQYF
abundance: NA; j_gene: TRBJ1-4; d_gene: NA; v_gene: TRBV9; CDR3nt: TGTGCCAGCAGCGTAGTTATAAGTAATGAAAAACTGTTTTTT; CDR3aa: CASSVVISNEKLFF
abundance: once; j_gene: TRBJ1-1; d_gene: NA; v_gene: TRBV4-1; CDR3nt: TGCGCCAGCAGCGCCCAGGGCTGGGGAGCTGAAGCTTTCTTT; CDR3aa: CASSAQGWGAEAFF
abundance: NA; j_gene: TRBJ1-2; d_gene: NA; v_gene: TRBV28; CDR3nt: TGTGCCAGCAGTTTAGGCCAGGAGCACTCCACCTTC; CDR3aa: CASSLGQEHSTF
abundance: few; j_gene: TRBJ1-5; d_gene: NA; v_gene: TRBV18; CDR3nt: TGTGCCAGCTCACCGGGTAGCAATCAGCCCCAGCATTTT; CDR3aa: CASSPGSNQPQHF
abundance: NA; j_gene: TRBJ1-6; d_gene: TRBD1; v_gene: TRBV6-6; CDR3nt: TGTGCCAGCAGCTCCCTGGGACAGGGAAATTCACCCCTCCACTTT; CDR3aa: CASSSLGQGNSPLHF
abundance: NA; j_gene: TRBJ2-5; d_gene: TRBD2; v_gene: TRBV5-8; CDR3nt: TGTGCCAGCCCCGTAGCGGGGGACTCCAAATACCAAGAGACCCAGTACTTC; CDR3aa: CASPVAGDSKYQETQYF
abundance: NA; j_gene: TRBJ2-1; d_gene: NA; v_gene: TRBV7-2; CDR3nt: TGTGCCAGCAGCTTAGCGCGGGATGAGCAGTTCTTC; CDR3aa: CASSLARDEQFF
abundance: NA; j_gene: TRBJ1-2; d_gene: NA; v_gene: TRBV5-4; CDR3nt: TGTGCCAGCAGCTTGGGGCAGTTCTATGGCTACACCTTC; CDR3aa: CASSLGQFYGYTF
abundance: NA; j_gene: TRBJ1-3; d_gene: NA; v_gene: TRBV12-3/TRBV12-4; CDR3nt: TGTGCCAGCAGTTTTGCGGAAAACACCATATATTTT; CDR3aa: CASSFAENTIYF
abundance: few; j_gene: TRBJ2-2; d_gene: NA; v_gene: TRBV5-1; CDR3nt: TGCGCCAGCAGCTTGGTTGGCAGCGCGAACACCGGGGAGCTGTTTTTT; CDR3aa: CASSLVGSANTGELFF
abundance: NA; j_gene: TRBJ1-2; d_gene: NA; v_gene: TRBV28; CDR3nt: TGTGCCAGCAGCCCGGCCGGAGGGGATGGCTACACCTTC; CDR3aa: CASSPAGGDGYTF
abundance: once; j_gene: TRBJ2-4; d_gene: NA; v_gene: TRBV27; CDR3nt: TGTGCCAGCAGTCCGTACTCCGGGACGAACCCAAACATTCAGTACTTC; CDR3aa: CASSPYSGTNPNIQYF
abundance: NA; j_gene: TRBJ1-6; d_gene: NA; v_gene: TRBV10-1; CDR3nt: TGCGCCAGCAGTGAGGGCTCCGCAAATTCACCCCTCCACTTT; CDR3aa: CASSEGSANSPLHF
abundance: NA; j_gene: TRBJ2-1; d_gene: NA; v_gene: TRBV25-1; CDR3nt: TGTGCCAGCAGTGAAGCGCAGGGTCGCGATGAGCAGTTCTTC; CDR3aa: CASSEAQGRDEQFF
abundance: NA; j_gene: TRBJ1-3; d_gene: NA; v_gene: TRBV10-3; CDR3nt: TGTGCCATCAGATACACTGGGGGGGGGCCTGGAAACACCATATATTTT; CDR3aa: CAIRYTGGGPGNTIYF
abundance: once; j_gene: TRBJ1-1; d_gene: NA; v_gene: TRBV7-3; CDR3nt: TGTGCCAGCAGCCTCGACGGGGGCAACACTGAAGCTTTCTTT; CDR3aa: CASSLDGGNTEAFF
abundance: NA; j_gene: TRBJ2-5; d_gene: NA; v_gene: TRBV14; CDR3nt: TGTGCCAGCAGCCGGGGAAGGGAAGAGACCCAGTACTTC; CDR3aa: CASSRGREETQYF
abundance: NA; j_gene: TRBJ2-1; d_gene: NA; v_gene: TRBV15; CDR3nt: TGTGCCACCAGCAGAGCTATACAGGGATATGAGCAGTTCTTC; CDR3aa: CATSRAIQGYEQFF
abundance: NA; j_gene: TRBJ1-1; d_gene: NA; v_gene: TRBV11-1; CDR3nt: TGTGCCAGCAGCCTCCTCCCCGGCACTGAAGCTTTCTTT; CDR3aa: CASSLLPGTEAFF
abundance: few; j_gene: TRBJ1-5; d_gene: TRBD1; v_gene: TRBV19; CDR3nt: TGTGCCAGTAGCTTGACCGGGGGACAGCAAAATCAGCCCCAGCATTTT; CDR3aa: CASSLTGGQQNQPQHF
abundance: NA; j_gene: TRBJ2-5; d_gene: TRBD1; v_gene: TRBV2; CDR3nt: TGTGCTACTATGACGGGACAGGGGGCGGCCCAGTACTTC; CDR3aa: CATMTGQGAAQYF
abundance: NA; j_gene: TRBJ2-4; d_gene: TRBD1; v_gene: TRBV30; CDR3nt: TGTGCCTGGAGTTCGGGACAGAAAAACATTCAGTACTTC; CDR3aa: CAWSSGQKNIQYF
abundance: NA; j_gene: TRBJ2-5; d_gene: TRBD2; v_gene: TRBV9; CDR3nt: TGTGCCAGCAGCCCGGGACTAGCGGGGGCAGGAGAGACCCAGTACTTC; CDR3aa: CASSPGLAGAGETQYF
abundance: once; j_gene: TRBJ2-6; d_gene: TRBD1; v_gene: TRBV10-1; CDR3nt: TGCGCCAGCAGTGCATCTACAGGGGTCGGGGCCAACGTCCTGACTTTC; CDR3aa: CASSASTGVGANVLTF
abundance: NA; j_gene: TRBJ1-5; d_gene: NA; v_gene: TRBV9; CDR3nt: TGTGCCAGCAGCGTAGACGGGAACAATCAGCCCCAGCATTTT; CDR3aa: CASSVDGNNQPQHF
abundance: NA; j_gene: TRBJ1-1; d_gene: NA; v_gene: TRBV9; CDR3nt: TGTGCCAGCAGCGTAGACAGGGACACTGAAGCTTTCTTT; CDR3aa: CASSVDRDTEAFF
abundance: many; j_gene: TRBJ1-1; d_gene: NA; v_gene: TRBV12-3/TRBV12-4; CDR3nt: TGTGCCAGCAGTTTATTCGCTGAAGCTTTCTTT; CDR3aa: CASSLFAEAFF
abundance: few; j_gene: TRBJ2-2; d_gene: TRBD1; v_gene: TRBV2; CDR3nt: TGTGCCAGCAGGAAACAGGGGGCTACGAACACCGGGGAGCTGTTTTTT; CDR3aa: CASRKQGATNTGELFF
abundance: NA; j_gene: TRBJ1-2; d_gene: NA; v_gene: TRBV6-5; CDR3nt: TGTGCCAGCAGTTACAAACCTATTTATGGCTACACCTTC; CDR3aa: CASSYKPIYGYTF
abundance: once; j_gene: TRBJ2-3; d_gene: NA; v_gene: TRBV7-2; CDR3nt: TGTGCCAGCAGCTTAGGGGTAGGGGTTGTGAAGGGGGGTACGCAGTATTTT; CDR3aa: CASSLGVGVVKGGTQYF
abundance: NA; j_gene: TRBJ2-6; d_gene: NA; v_gene: TRBV25-1; CDR3nt: TGTGCCAGCAGTCCGCCCTCTGGGGCCAACGTCCTGACTTTC; CDR3aa: CASSPPSGANVLTF
abundance: NA; j_gene: TRBJ1-1; d_gene: TRBD1; v_gene: TRBV18; CDR3nt: TGTGCCAGCTCACCTCCGGGACAGGGTATTTGGACTGAAGCTTTCTTT; CDR3aa: CASSPPGQGIWTEAFF
abundance: NA; j_gene: TRBJ1-2; d_gene: NA; v_gene: TRBV12-3/TRBV12-4; CDR3nt: TGTGCCAGCAGTTTTCAGGGCGGTGGCTACACCTTC; CDR3aa: CASSFQGGGYTF
abundance: NA; j_gene: TRBJ2-5; d_gene: NA; v_gene: TRBV28; CDR3nt: TGTGCCAGCAGTCCTCCCGGGAAAGAAGAGACCCAGTACTTC; CDR3aa: CASSPPGKEETQYF
abundance: NA; j_gene: TRBJ2-1; d_gene: NA; v_gene: TRBV11-2; CDR3nt: TGTGCCAGCAGCTCTCACGGAAGCTCCTACAATGAGCAGTTCTTC; CDR3aa: CASSSHGSSYNEQFF
abundance: NA; j_gene: TRBJ1-2; d_gene: NA; v_gene: TRBV6-5; CDR3nt: TGTGCCAGCAAAATATGGGACGGCTATGGCTACACCTTC; CDR3aa: CASKIWDGYGYTF
abundance: NA; j_gene: TRBJ1-6; d_gene: NA; v_gene: TRBV27; CDR3nt: TGTGCCGCAGGGCTATATAATTCACCCCTCCACTTT; CDR3aa: CAAGLYNSPLHF